This TCR beta chain was found in a study of CD8+ T cells in alopecia areata. Treatment denoted: oral pan-JAK inhibitor, 5-10 mg twice daily. Once RNA had been extracted, it was reverse transcribed into cDNA to act as the sequencing template. Assay used: immunoSEQ multiplex PCR; TCRdb lists only in-frame clones, some missing. The repertoire includes fewer than 200,000 clones, around three fifths of them detected once, and 10% to 15% sits in the top ten. Here the sequenced sample was CD8+ T cells sorted from blood, taken at week 24, from a patient treated with tofacitinib. This clonotype originated in a human donor with alopecia areata.

DNA for the CDR3: TGTGCCAGCAGTGCACATAGGGAGACCCAGTACTTC. Encoded protein: CASSAHRETQYF. The rearrangement uses TRBV6-5 and TRBJ2-5; D is uncertain. The ends were cut back, 5 bases at V and 5 bases at J, with 9 bases in the middle. The CDR3 spans 12 residues. Germline loops: CDR1 MNHEY, CDR2 SVGAGI.